This T cell receptor beta chain was captured by sequencing in a study of shared clonotypes between healthy human individuals. Whole-study results and caveats: Clonotype sharing among donors was thought likely to change with sequencing depth.

This clone was seen a single time. The antigen is undetermined. Germline V CDR1 and CDR2: MNHEY, SVGAGI. Trimming took off 5 bases at V and 4 bases at J, with 14 bases between the two ends. The CDR3 runs 14 residues. Replicate PCRs for sorted subsets used about 200 ng DNA; this equaled 33,000 or so T cell genomes. Profiled with immunoSEQ multiplex PCR; TCRdb holds only in-frame clones, not every one. The sample shows 1.5 million to 2.5 million clones, approximately 95% of them seen only once. CD45RO-negative, CCR7-selected cells formed the naive CD8 fraction, which excluded terminally differentiated effector memory CD45RA+ cells.

Sequencing was done on a sample of naive CD8+ T cells sorted from blood. The chain combines TRBV6-5 with TRBJ2-5, with D possibly matching TRBD2 (5 bases). This clonotype was obtained from a man aged 18 to 35 in good health. Here the CDR3 DNA reads TGTGCCAGCAGTGCAGCCTGGGCGGGAGAGACCCAGTACTTC. It translates to CASSAAWAGETQYF.